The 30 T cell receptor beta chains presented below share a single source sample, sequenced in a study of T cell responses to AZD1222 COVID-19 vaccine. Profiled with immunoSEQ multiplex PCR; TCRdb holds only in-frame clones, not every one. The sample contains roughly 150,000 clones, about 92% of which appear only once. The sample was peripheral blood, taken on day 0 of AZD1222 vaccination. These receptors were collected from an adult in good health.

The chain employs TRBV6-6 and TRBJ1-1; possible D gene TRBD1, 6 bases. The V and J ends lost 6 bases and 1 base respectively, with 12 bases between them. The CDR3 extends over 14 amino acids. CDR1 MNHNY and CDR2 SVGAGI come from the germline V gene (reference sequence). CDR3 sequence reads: CASSLQGQNTEAFF. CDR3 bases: TGTGCCAGCAGCCTCCAGGGGCAGAACACTGAAGCTTTCTTT.

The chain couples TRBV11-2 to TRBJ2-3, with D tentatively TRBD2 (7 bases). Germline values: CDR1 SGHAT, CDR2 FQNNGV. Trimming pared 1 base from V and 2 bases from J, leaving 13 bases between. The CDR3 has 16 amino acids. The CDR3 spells CASSLVRGAPTDTQYF. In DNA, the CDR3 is TGTGCCAGCAGCTTAGTCCGGGGGGCCCCCACAGATACGCAGTATTTT.

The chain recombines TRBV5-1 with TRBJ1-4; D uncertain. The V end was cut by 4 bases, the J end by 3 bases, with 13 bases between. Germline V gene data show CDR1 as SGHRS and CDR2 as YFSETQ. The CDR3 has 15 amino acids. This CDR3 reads CASSRYGASNEKLFF. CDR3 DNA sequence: TGCGCCAGCAGCCGATACGGAGCTTCTAATGAAAAACTGTTTTTT.

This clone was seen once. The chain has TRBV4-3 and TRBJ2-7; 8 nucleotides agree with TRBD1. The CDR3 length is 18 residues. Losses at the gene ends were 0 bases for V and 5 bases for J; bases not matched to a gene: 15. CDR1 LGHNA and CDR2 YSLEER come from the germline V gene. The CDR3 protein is CASSQEAPRTGFDDEQYF. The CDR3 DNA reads TGCGCCAGCAGCCAAGAAGCCCCCAGGACAGGGTTCGACGACGAGCAGTACTTC.

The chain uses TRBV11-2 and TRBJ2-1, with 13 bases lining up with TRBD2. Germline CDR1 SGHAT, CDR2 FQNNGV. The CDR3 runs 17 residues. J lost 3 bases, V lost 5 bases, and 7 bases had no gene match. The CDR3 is CASSPFGTSGNYNEQFF. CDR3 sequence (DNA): TGTGCCAGCAGCCCCTTCGGGACTAGCGGGAACTACAATGAGCAGTTCTTC.

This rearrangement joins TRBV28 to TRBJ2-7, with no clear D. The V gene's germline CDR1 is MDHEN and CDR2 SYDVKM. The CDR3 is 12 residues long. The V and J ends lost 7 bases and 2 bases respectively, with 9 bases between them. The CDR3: CASKKDPYEQYF. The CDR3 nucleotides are TGTGCCAGCAAGAAAGATCCCTACGAGCAGTACTTC.

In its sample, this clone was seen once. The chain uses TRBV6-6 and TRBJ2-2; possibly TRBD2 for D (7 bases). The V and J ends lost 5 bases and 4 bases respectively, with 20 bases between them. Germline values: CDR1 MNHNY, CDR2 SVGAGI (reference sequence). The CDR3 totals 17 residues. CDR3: CASSLTRGGLITGELFF. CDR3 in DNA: TGTGCCAGCAGTCTCACGAGGGGGGGGCTCATCACCGGGGAGCTGTTTTTT.

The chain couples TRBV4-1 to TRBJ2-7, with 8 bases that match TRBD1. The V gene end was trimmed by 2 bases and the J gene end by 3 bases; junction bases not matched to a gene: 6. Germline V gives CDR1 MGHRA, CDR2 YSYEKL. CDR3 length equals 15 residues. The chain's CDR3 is CASSQPRDRYYEQYF. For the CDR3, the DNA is TGCGCCAGCAGCCAACCCCGGGACAGGTACTACGAGCAGTACTTC.

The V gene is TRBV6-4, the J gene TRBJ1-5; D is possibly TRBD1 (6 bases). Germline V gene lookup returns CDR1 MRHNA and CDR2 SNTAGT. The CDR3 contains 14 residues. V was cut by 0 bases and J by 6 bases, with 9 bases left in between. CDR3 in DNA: TGTGCCAGCAGTGACTCGGCAGGGGCTCAGCCCCAGCATTTT. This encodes CASSDSAGAQPQHF.

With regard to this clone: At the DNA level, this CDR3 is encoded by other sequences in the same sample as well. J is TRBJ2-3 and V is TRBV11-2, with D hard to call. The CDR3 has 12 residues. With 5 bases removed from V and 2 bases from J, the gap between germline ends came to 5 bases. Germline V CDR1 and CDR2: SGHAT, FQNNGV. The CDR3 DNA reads TGTGCCAGCAGCCCCACCACAGATACGCAGTATTTT. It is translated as CASSPTTDTQYF. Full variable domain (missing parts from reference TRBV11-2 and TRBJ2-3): EAGVAQSPRYKIIEKRQSVAFWCNPISGHATLYWYQQILGQGPKLLIQFQNNGVVDDSQLPKDRFSAERLKGVDSTLKIQPAKLEDSAVYLCASSPTTDTQYFGPGTRLTVL.

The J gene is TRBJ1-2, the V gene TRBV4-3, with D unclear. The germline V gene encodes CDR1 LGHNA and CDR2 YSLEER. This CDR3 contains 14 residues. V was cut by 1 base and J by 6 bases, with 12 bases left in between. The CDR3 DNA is TGCGCCAGCAGCCAAGTAGGCACAGCCCATGGCTACACCTTC. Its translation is CASSQVGTAHGYTF.

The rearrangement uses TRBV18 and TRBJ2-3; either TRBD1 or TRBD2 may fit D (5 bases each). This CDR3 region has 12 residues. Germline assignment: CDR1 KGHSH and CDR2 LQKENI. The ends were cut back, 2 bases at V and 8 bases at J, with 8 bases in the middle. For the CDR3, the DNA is TGTGCCAGCTCACCAGGGGGTGGTACGCAGTATTTT. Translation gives CASSPGGGTQYF.

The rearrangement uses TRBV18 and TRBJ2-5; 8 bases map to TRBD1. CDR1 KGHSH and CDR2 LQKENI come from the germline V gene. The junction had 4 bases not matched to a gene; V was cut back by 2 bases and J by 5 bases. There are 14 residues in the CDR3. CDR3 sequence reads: CASSPDRGEETQYF. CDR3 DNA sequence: TGTGCCAGCTCACCAGACAGGGGAGAGGAGACCCAGTACTTC.

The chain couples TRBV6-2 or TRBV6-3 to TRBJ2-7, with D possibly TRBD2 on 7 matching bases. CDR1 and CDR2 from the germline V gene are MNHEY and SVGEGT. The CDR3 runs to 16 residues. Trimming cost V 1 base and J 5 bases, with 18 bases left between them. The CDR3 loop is CASSYWGGALRNEQYF. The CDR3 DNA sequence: TGTGCCAGCAGTTACTGGGGGGGGGCCTTAAGAAACGAGCAGTACTTC.

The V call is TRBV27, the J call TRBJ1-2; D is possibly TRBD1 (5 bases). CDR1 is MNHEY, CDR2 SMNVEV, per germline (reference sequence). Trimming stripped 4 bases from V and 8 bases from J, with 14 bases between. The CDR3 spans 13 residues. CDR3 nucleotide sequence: TGTGCCAGCAGTTCCCGGGGGGTAGGAGGCTACACCTTC. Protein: CASSSRGVGGYTF.

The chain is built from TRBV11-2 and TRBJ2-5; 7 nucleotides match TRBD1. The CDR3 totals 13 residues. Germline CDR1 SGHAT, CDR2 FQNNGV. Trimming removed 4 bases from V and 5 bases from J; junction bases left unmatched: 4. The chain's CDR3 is CASSSGGAETQYF. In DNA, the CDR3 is TGTGCCAGCAGCTCAGGGGGTGCTGAGACCCAGTACTTC.

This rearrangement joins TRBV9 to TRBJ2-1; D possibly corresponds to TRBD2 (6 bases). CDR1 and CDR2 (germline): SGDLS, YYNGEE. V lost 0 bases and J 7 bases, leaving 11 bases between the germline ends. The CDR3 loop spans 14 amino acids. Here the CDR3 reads CASSVAGTLNEQFF. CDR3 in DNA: TGTGCCAGCAGCGTAGCCGGGACTCTAAATGAGCAGTTCTTC.

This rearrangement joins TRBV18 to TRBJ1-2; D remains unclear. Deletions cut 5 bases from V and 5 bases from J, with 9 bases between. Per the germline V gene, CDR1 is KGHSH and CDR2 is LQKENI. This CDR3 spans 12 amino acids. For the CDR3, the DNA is TGTGCCAGCTCAAGGGAAGCATATGGCTACACCTTC. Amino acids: CASSREAYGYTF.

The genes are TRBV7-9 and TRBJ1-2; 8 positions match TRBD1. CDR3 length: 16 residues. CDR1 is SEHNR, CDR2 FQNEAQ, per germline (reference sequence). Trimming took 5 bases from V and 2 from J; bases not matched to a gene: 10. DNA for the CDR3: TGTGCCAGCAGCATCGGTGCAGGACAGGGAAACTATGGCTACACCTTC. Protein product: CASSIGAGQGNYGYTF.

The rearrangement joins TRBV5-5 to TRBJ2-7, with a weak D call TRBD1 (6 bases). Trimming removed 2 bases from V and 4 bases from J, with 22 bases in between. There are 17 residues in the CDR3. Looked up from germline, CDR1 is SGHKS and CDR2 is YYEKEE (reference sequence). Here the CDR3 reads CASSLVFLRAGAYEQYF. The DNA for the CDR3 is TGTGCCAGCAGCTTAGTGTTTCTAAGGGCAGGGGCTTACGAGCAGTACTTC. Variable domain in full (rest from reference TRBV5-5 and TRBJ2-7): DAGVTQSPTHLIKTRGQQVTLRCSPISGHKSVSWYQQVLGQGPQFIFQYYEKEERGRGNFPDRFSARQFPNYSSELNVNALLLGDSALYLCASSLVFLRAGAYEQYFGPGTRLTVT.

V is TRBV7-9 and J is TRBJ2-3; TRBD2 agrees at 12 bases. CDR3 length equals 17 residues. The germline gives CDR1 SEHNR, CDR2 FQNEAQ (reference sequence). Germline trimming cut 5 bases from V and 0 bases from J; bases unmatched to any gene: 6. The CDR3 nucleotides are TGTGCCAGCAGCCATGGGACTAGCGGGTTTAGCACAGATACGCAGTATTTT. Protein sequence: CASSHGTSGFSTDTQYF.

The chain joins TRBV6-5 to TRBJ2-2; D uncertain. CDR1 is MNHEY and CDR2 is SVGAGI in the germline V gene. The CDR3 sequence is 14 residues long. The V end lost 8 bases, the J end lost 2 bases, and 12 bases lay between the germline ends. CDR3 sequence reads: CASRPRRNTGELFF. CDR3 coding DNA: TGTGCCAGCCGCCCGAGACGAAACACCGGGGAGCTGTTTTTT.

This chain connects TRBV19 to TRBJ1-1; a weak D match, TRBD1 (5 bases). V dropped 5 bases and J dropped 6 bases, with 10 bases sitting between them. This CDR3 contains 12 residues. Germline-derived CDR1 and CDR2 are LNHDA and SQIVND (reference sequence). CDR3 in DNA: TGTGCCAGTAGTTACATAGGGGCTGAAGCTTTCTTT. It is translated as CASSYIGAEAFF.

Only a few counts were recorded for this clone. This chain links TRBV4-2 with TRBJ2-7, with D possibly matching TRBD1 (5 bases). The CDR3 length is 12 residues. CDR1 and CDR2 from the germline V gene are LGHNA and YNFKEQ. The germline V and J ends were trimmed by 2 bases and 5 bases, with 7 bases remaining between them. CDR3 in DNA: TGTGCCAGCAGCCAAAGCAGGGACGAGCAGTACTTC. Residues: CASSQSRDEQYF.

CDR3 DNA: TGTGCCAGCAGCCAAGATACGACTAGCAGTCTGGGTGAGCAGTTCTTC. Protein: CASSQDTTSSLGEQFF. The chain links TRBV4-2 to TRBJ2-1, with TRBD2 identical over 7 bases. Looked up from germline, CDR1 is LGHNA and CDR2 is YNFKEQ. The CDR3 totals 16 residues. V lost 0 bases to trimming and J lost 9 bases; unmatched junction nucleotides: 11.

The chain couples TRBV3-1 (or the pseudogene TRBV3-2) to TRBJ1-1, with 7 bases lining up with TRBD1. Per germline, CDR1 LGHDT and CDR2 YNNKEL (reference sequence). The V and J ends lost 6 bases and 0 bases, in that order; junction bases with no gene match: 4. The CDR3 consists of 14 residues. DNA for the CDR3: TGTGCCAGCAGTCCACAGGGGATGAACACTGAAGCTTTCTTT. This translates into CASSPQGMNTEAFF.

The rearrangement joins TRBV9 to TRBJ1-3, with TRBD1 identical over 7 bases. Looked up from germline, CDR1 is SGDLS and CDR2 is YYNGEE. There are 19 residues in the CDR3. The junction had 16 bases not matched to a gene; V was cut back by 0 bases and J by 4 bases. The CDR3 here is CASSVVGGGAITSGNTIYF. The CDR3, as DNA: TGTGCCAGCAGCGTAGTGGGAGGGGGCGCGATAACTTCAGGAAACACCATATATTTT.

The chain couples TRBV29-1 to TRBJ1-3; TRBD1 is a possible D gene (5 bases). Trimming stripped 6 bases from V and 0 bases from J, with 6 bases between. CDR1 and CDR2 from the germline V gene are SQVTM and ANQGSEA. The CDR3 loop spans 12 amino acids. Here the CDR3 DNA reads TGCAGCGTACAGGTCTCTGGAAACACCATATATTTT. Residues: CSVQVSGNTIYF.

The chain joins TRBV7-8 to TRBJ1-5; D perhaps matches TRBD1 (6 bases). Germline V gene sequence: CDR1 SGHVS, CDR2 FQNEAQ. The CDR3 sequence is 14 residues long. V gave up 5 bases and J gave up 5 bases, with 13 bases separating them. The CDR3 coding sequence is TGTGCCAGCAGCGGAGGGGGGGGCCATCAGCCCCAGCATTTT. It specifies CASSGGGGHQPQHF.

CDR3 residues: CASSLGRGEGYTF. DNA of the CDR3: TGTGCCAGCAGCTTAGGCAGGGGAGAGGGCTACACCTTC. The genes are TRBV7-6 and TRBJ1-2, with a possible D match to TRBD1 (6 bases). CDR1 and CDR2 (germline): SGHVS, FNYEAQ. V was pared by 1 base and J by 8 bases, with 11 bases between. This CDR3 has 13 amino acids.